The entry that follows covers one T cell receptor beta chain sequence. The record originates from a study of control samples from healthy donors and cancer patients. Clones were sequenced by immunoSEQ multiplex PCR, and TCRdb holds only the in-frame ones, with some missing. The sample has about 58,000 clones, approximately 89% seen once. V lost 0 bases and J lost 11, with 13 bases in between. In germline, CDR1 is MNHNS, CDR2 SASEGT. The CDR3 extends over 13 amino acids. The sample consisted of PBMCs. The receptor was derived from a woman aged 55-69 years with lung cancer. The rearrangement joins TRBV6-1 to TRBJ1-1; D possibly corresponds to TRBD1 (5 bases). The CDR3 coding sequence is TGTGCCAGCAGTGAAGCCGGGGGGGTTAAGGCTTTCTTT. Translated: CASSEAGGVKAFF.